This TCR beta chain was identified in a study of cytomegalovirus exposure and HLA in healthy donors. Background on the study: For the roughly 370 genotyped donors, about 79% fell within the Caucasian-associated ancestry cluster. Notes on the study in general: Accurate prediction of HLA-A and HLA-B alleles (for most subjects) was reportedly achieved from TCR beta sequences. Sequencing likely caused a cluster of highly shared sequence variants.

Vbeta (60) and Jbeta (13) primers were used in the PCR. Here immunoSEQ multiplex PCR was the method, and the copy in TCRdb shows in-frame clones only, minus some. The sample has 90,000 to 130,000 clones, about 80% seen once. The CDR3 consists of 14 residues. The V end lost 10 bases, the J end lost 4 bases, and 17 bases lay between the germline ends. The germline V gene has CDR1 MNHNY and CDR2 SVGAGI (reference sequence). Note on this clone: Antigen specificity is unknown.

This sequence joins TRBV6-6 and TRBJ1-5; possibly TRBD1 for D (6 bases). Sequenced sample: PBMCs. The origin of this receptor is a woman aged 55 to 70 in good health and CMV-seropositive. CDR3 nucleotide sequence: TGTGCCACCCAGGGGCAGGGTCTGAATCAGCCCCAGCATTTT. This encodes CATQGQGLNQPQHF.